This T cell receptor beta chain was profiled in a study of cytomegalovirus exposure and HLA in healthy donors. Findings and limits, study-wide: A later analysis showed HLA-associated TCR beta chains outstripping equally common others in clonal expansion.

The CDR3 contains 15 residues. CDR1 and CDR2 from the germline V gene are SGHTA and FQGNSA. Unmatched junction bases numbered 7, after V lost 5 bases and J lost 4 bases. As concerns this clone: Its antigen is not known.

This PCR relied on a set of 60 Vbeta primers and 13 Jbeta primers. Method: immunoSEQ multiplex PCR; TCRdb's copy keeps in-frame clones and lacks some. In total, the table holds about 74,000 clones. The TCR sequence derives from a female donor in good health and CMV-seropositive. V usage is TRBV7-2 and J usage is TRBJ1-5, with 8 positions matching TRBD1. The sample consisted of PBMCs. CDR3 protein: CASSLQGEGNQPQHF. CDR3 nucleotide sequence: TGTGCCAGCAGCCTACAGGGGGAGGGGAATCAGCCCCAGCATTTT.